This passage covers 15 T cell receptor beta chains from one sample sequenced in a study of radiotherapy plus CTLA-4 blockade in lung cancer. Data came from immunoSEQ multiplex PCR; TCRdb stores just in-frame clones and leaves some out. The sample lists some 51,000 clones, 79% occurring once. The input for sequencing was peripheral blood, taken from a patient treated with radiotherapy plus ipilimumab. These receptors originate from a human donor with non-small cell lung cancer who had a complete response to radiotherapy plus ipilimumab.

The rearrangement joins TRBV15 to TRBJ2-1, with a possible D match to TRBD1 (6 bases). The germline V gene has CDR1 LNHNV and CDR2 YYDKDF (reference sequence). There are 14 residues in the CDR3. V lost 0 bases to trimming and J lost 7 bases, with 10 bases between them. The CDR3 sequence: CATSRDTGPNEQFF. The DNA for the CDR3 is TGTGCCACCAGCAGAGATACAGGGCCAAATGAGCAGTTCTTC.

The chain employs TRBV13 and TRBJ1-1; 8 bases agree with TRBD1. Germline loops: CDR1 PRHDT, CDR2 FYEKMQ (reference sequence). V lost 5 bases, J lost 4 bases, and 12 bases stayed unmatched. The CDR3 loop spans 16 amino acids. The CDR3: CASSTRATGEITEAFF. As DNA, the CDR3 is TGTGCCAGCAGCACACGCGCGACAGGGGAAATCACTGAAGCTTTCTTT.

V usage is TRBV27 and J usage is TRBJ2-1, with 9 nucleotides matching TRBD2. Trimming removed 3 bases from V and 8 bases from J; junction bases left unmatched: 5. The germline V gene encodes CDR1 MNHEY and CDR2 SMNVEV (reference sequence). This CDR3 has 14 amino acids. The CDR3 spells CASSFSGSYDEQFF. CDR3 nucleotide sequence: TGTGCCAGCAGTTTTAGCGGGAGTTACGATGAGCAGTTCTTC.

The CDR3 DNA is TGTGCCGCGGGTGGGACAGGGCCCAATGAGCAGTTCTTC. Protein: CAAGGTGPNEQFF. This chain uses TRBV27 with TRBJ2-1; 9 bases fit TRBD1. Germline V gives CDR1 MNHEY, CDR2 SMNVEV (reference sequence). Losses at the gene ends were 11 bases for V and 6 bases for J; bases not matched to a gene: 8. The CDR3 is 13 residues long.

V usage is TRBV18 and J usage is TRBJ1-1, with TRBD1 matching 11 bases. The junction had 5 bases not matched to a gene; V was cut back by 5 bases and J by 3 bases. This CDR3 is built from 15 residues. Germline CDR1 and CDR2: KGHSH and LQKENI. CDR3 protein: CASSSLGQGDTEAFF. The CDR3 DNA follows: TGTGCCAGCTCATCTTTGGGACAGGGGGACACTGAAGCTTTCTTT.

The J gene is TRBJ1-2, the V gene TRBV15; 10 bases match TRBD1. This CDR3 region has 13 residues. The trim removed 5 bases at V and 5 bases at J, leaving 2 bases unmatched. Germline assignment: CDR1 LNHNV and CDR2 YYDKDF (reference sequence). The CDR3 loop is CATSRGQGYGYTF. CDR3 nucleotides: TGTGCCACCAGCCGGGGACAGGGGTATGGCTACACCTTC.

CDR3 protein: CASSGPGQGPNPQPQHF. The CDR3 region has the DNA TGTGCCAGCAGTGGCCCGGGACAGGGGCCGAATCCTCAGCCCCAGCATTTT. The chain links TRBV2 to TRBJ1-5; 10 bases map to TRBD1. Germline V gives CDR1 SNHLY, CDR2 FYNNEI. The length of the CDR3 is 17 residues. The trim removed 4 bases at V and 6 bases at J, leaving 12 bases unmatched.

The J gene is TRBJ2-3, the V gene TRBV5-6, with D maybe TRBD1 (5 bases). V lost 0 bases, J lost 2 bases, and 10 bases lay in between. CDR3 size: 15 residues. The germline CDR1 and CDR2 sequences are SGHDT and YYEEEE. In nucleotides, the CDR3 is TGTGCCAGCAGCTTGGCAGGGTACGCCACAGATACGCAGTATTTT. This codes for CASSLAGYATDTQYF.

This clone was seen more than once but under ten times. The chain links TRBV11-3 to TRBJ2-1; TRBD2 matches at 13 bases. This CDR3 region has 15 residues. The V and J ends lost 3 bases and 4 bases, in that order; junction bases with no gene match: 0. CDR1 is SGHNT, CDR2 YENEEA, per germline. The CDR3 DNA sequence: TGTGCCAGCAGCTTGACTAGCGGGAGGTACAATGAGCAGTTCTTC. The encoded protein is CASSLTSGRYNEQFF.

CDR3 coding DNA: TGCGCCAGCAGCCAAAAAACTACTCTCGGGGGGAGGTTGGTGGCTAATGAAAAACTGTTTTTT. Translation gives CASSQKTTLGGRLVANEKLFF. The chain combines TRBV4-1 with TRBJ1-4; tentatively, D is TRBD1 (5 bases). This CDR3 comprises 21 residues. CDR1 and CDR2 from the germline V gene are MGHRA and YSYEKL. Trimming stripped 2 bases from V and 3 bases from J, with 28 bases between.

V is TRBV7-9 and J is TRBJ2-6; TRBD1 might be the D (5 bases). Germline CDR1 is SEHNR and CDR2 is FQNEAQ (reference sequence). This CDR3 spans 15 amino acids. V dropped 1 base and J dropped 4 bases, with 8 bases sitting between them. The CDR3: CASSLGGSGANVLTF. DNA of the CDR3: TGTGCCAGCAGCTTAGGGGGCTCCGGGGCCAACGTCCTGACTTTC.

This clone was counted a few times. The chain carries TRBV29-1 and TRBJ1-2; 8 positions match TRBD1. Losses at the gene ends were 4 bases for V and 4 bases for J; bases not matched to a gene: 11. The CDR3 consists of 15 residues. Per germline, CDR1 SQVTM and CDR2 ANQGSEA. CDR3 nucleotides: TGCAGCGTTGTCAGGCAGGGGGCATATGGCTATGGCTACACCTTC. Translation gives CSVVRQGAYGYGYTF.

The CDR3 here is CASSHRAGGNQPQHF. CDR3 nucleotides: TGCGCCAGCAGCCACCGGGCGGGAGGCAATCAGCCCCAGCATTTT. This chain joins TRBV4-3 and TRBJ1-5; D remains ambiguous. Germline V CDR1 and CDR2: LGHNA, YSLEER. This CDR3 comprises 15 residues. The ends were cut back, 3 bases at V and 2 bases at J, with 11 bases in the middle.

The V gene is TRBV5-1, the J gene TRBJ2-1; possible D gene TRBD2, 5 bases. Germline V gene lookup returns CDR1 SGHRS and CDR2 YFSETQ. V lost 1 base to trimming and J lost 5 bases, with 7 bases between them. The length of the CDR3 is 13 residues. CDR3 amino acids: CASSLLADNEQFF. The CDR3 bases are TGCGCCAGCAGCTTGCTAGCTGACAATGAGCAGTTCTTC.

The chain combines TRBV5-6 with TRBJ2-5, with 12 bases fitting TRBD2. The CDR3 consists of 18 residues. The J segment lost 5 bases and the V segment lost 0 bases, leaving 11 bases of the junction unmatched. Germline-derived CDR1 and CDR2 are SGHDT and YYEEEE. The CDR3 nucleotides read TGTGCCAGCAGCTTGGCGACTAGCGGGAGCCCCGGGGAGGAGACCCAGTACTTC. Translating gives CASSLATSGSPGEETQYF.